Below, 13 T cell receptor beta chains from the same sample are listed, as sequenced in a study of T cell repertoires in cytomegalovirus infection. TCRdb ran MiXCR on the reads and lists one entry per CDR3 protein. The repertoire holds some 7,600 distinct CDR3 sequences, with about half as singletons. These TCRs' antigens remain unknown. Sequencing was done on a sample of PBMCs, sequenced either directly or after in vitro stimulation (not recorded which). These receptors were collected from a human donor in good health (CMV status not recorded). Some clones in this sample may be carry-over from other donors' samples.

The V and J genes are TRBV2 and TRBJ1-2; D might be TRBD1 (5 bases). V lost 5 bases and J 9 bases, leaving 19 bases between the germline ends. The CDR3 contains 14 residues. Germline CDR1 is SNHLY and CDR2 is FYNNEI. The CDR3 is CASSPGTEPICYTF. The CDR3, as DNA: TGTGCCAGCAGTCCCGGGACCGAGCCTATTTGCTACACCTTC.

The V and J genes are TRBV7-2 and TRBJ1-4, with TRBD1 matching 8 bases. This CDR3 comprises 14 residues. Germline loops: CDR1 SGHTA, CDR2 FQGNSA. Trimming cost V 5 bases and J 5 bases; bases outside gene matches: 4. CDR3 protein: CASSGRQGNEKLFF. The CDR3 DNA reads TGTGCCAGCAGCGGTCGACAGGGGAATGAAAAACTGTTTTTT.

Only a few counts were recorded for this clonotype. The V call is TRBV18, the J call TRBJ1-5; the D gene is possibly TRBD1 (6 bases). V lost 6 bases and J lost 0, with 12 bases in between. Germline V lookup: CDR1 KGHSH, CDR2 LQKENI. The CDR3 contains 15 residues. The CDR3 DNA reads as TGTGCCAGCTCCCCGGGACACGTTAGCAATCAGCCCCAGCATTTT. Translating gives CASSPGHVSNQPQHF.

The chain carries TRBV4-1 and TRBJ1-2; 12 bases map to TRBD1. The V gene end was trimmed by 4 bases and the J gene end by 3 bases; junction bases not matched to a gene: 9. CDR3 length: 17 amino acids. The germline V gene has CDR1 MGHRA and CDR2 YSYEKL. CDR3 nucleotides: TGCGCCAGCAGCCCCCGGGACAGGGGGCATTACGACTATGGCTACACCTTC. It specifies CASSPRDRGHYDYGYTF.

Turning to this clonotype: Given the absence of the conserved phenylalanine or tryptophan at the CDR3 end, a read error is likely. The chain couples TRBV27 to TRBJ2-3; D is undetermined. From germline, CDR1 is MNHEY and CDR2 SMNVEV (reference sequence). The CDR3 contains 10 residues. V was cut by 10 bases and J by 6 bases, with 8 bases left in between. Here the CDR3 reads CAIHGDTQYL. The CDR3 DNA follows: TGTGCCATTCACGGCGATACGCAGTATTTG.

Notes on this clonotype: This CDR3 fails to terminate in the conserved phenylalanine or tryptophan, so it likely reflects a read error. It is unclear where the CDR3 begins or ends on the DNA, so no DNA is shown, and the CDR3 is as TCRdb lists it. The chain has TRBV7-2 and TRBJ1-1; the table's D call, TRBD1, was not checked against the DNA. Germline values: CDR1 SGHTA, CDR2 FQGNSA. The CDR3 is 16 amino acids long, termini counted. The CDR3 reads CASSLDSRGSNTEDFC.

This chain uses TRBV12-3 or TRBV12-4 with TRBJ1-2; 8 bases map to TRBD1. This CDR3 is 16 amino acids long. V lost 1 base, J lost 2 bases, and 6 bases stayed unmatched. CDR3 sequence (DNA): TGTGCCAGCAGTTTAGATGTGACAGGGGTAAACTATGGCTACACCTTC. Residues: CASSLDVTGVNYGYTF.

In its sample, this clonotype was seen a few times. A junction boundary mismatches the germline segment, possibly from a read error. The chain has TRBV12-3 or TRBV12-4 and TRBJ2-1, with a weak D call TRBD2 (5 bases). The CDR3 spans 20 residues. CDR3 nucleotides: TGTGCCAGCAGCTCCCTAAGCCTCCTTTTGGGAGAAAGGTCCTACAATGAGAAGTTCTTC. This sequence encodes CASSSLSLLLGERSYNEKFF.

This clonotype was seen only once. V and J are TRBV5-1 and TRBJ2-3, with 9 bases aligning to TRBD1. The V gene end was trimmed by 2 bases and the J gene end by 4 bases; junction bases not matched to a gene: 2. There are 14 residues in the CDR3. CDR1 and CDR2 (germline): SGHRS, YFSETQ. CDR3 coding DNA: TGCGCCAGCAGCTTCGGGACAGGGTCAGATACGCAGTATTTT. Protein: CASSFGTGSDTQYF.

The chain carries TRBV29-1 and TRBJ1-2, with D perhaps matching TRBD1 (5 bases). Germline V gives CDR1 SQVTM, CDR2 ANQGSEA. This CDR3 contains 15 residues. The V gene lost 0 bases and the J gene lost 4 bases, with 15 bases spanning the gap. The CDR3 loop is CSVEDPGGGGYGYTF. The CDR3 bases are TGCAGCGTTGAAGATCCCGGGGGAGGAGGCTATGGCTACACCTTC. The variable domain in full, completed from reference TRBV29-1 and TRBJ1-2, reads SAVISQKPSRDICQRGTSLTIQCQVDSQVTMMFWYRQQPGQSLTLIATANQGSEATYESGFVIDKFPISRPNLTFSTLTVSNMSPEDSSIYLCSVEDPGGGGYGYTFGSGTRLTVV.

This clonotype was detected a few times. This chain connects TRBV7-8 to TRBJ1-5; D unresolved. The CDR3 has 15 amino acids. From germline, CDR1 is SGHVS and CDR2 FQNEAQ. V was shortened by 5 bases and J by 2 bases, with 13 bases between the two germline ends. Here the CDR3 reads CASSASATRNQPQHF. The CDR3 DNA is TGTGCCAGCAGCGCTTCGGCCACTCGCAATCAGCCCCAGCATTTT.

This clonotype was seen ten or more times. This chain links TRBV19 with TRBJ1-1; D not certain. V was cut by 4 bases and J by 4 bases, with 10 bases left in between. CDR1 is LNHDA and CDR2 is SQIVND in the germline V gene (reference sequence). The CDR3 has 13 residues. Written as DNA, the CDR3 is TGTGCCAGTAGTACCCTCGGTCCCACTGAAGCTTTCTTT. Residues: CASSTLGPTEAFF. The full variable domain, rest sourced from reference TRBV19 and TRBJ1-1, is DGGITQSPKYLFRKEGQNVTLSCEQNLNHDAMYWYRQDPGQGLRLIYYSQIVNDFQKGDIAEGYSVSREKKESFPLTVTSAQKNPTAFYLCASSTLGPTEAFFGQGTRLTVV.

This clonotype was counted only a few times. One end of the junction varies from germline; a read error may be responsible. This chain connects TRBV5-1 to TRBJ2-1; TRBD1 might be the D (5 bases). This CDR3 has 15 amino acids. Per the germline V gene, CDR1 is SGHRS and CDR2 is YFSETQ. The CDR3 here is CSSSLFSTACNEQFF. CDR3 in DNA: TGCTCCAGCAGCTTGTTCTCGACAGCTTGCAATGAGCAGTTCTTC.